A single TCR beta chain is shown here with its context. HIV-negative, healthy adults without recent acute infections or vaccinations were the donors. This record comes from a study of shared clonotypes between healthy human individuals. With 5 bases clipped from V and 5 bases from J, the junction kept 8 bases outside the gene matches. The CDR3 covers 15 residues. Germline V CDR1 and CDR2: MNHEY, SVGAGI. Only in-frame clones appear in the TCRdb table, and some are missing; sequencing was by immunoSEQ multiplex PCR. The data show more than 2,000,000 clones, 85% to 95% seen once. This rearrangement joins TRBV6-5 to TRBJ2-2; 7 bases align to TRBD1. The sample taken for sequencing was naive CD4+ T cells from PBMCs. Subset: CD45RA+ positively selected. The TCR originated in a man aged 18 to 35 in good health. Some clones in this sample may be carry-over from other donors' samples. The CDR3 region has the DNA TGTGCCAGCAGTCGACGACAGGGATATACCGGGGAGCTGTTTTTT. Translating it yields CASSRRQGYTGELFF.